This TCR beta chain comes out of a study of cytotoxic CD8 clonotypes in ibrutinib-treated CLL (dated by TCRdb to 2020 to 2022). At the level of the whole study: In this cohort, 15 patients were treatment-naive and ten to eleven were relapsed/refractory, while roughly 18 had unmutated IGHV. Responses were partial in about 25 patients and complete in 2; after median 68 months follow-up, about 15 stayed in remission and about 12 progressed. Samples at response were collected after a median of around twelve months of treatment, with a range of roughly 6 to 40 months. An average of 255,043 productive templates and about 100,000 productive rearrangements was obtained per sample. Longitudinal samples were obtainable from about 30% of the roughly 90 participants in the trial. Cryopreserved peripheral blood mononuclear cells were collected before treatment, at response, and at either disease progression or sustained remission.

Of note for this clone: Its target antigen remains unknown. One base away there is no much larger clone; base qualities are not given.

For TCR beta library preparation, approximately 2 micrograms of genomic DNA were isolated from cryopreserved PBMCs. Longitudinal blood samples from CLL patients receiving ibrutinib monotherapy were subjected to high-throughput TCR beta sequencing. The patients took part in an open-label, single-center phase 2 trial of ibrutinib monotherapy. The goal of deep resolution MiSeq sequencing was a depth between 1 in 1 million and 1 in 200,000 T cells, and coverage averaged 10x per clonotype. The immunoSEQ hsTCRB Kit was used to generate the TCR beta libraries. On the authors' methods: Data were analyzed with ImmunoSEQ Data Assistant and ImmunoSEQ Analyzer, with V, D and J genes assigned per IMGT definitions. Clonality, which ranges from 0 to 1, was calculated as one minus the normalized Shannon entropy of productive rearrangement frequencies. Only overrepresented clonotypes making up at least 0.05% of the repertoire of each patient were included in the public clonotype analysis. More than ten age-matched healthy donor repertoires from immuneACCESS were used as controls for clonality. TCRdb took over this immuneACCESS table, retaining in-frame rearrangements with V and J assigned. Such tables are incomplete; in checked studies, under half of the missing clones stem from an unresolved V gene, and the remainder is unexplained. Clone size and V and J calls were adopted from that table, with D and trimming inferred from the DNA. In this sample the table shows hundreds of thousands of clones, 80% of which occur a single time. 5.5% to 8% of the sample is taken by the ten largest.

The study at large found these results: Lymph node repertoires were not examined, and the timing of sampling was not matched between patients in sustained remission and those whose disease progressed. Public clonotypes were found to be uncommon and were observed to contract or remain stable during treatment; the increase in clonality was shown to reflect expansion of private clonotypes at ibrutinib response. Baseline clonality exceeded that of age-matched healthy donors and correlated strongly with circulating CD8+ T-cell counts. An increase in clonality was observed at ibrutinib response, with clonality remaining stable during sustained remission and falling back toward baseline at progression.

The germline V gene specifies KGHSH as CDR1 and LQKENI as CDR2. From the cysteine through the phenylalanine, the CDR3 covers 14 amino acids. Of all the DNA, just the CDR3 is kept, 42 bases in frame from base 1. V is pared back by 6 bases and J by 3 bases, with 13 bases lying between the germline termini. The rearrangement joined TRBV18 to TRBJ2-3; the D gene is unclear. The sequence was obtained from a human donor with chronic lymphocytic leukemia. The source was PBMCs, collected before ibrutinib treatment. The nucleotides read TGTGCCAGCTCCCTTCAGAGGTCAACAGATACGCAGTATTTT. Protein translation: CASSLQRSTDTQYF.